The 9 T cell receptor beta chains below come from one sample, sequenced in a study of Ad26.COV2.S vaccination and SARS-CoV-2 variants. Sample treatment: around 19 received Ad26.COV2.S at low or high dose, single or two shots; about five received placebo; per-sample allocation not given. Sampling occurred on day 63 after the first vaccine or placebo injection. Repertoires were generated with immunoSEQ multiplex PCR, while TCRdb's copy carries only in-frame clones and drops some. The sample shows more than 300,000 clones, 75% to 90% of them seen only once. The sample in question was peripheral blood, obtained in a trial of Ad26.COV2.S vaccine versus placebo. Receptors were obtained from a person aged 18 to 59 who received the Ad26.COV2.S COVID-19 vaccine or a placebo.

A single count supports this clone. The CDR3 region is CASSVEFNSPLHF. The CDR3 region has the DNA TGTGCCAGCAGCGTGGAGTTTAATTCACCCCTCCACTTT. This sequence joins TRBV9 and TRBJ1-6; D ambiguous. Germline lookup yields CDR1 SGDLS and CDR2 YYNGEE. V was pared by 2 bases and J by 6 bases, with 6 bases between. This CDR3 is 13 amino acids long.

The V and J genes are TRBV7-9 and TRBJ1-1; D remains ambiguous. The germline V gene has CDR1 SEHNR and CDR2 FQNEAQ (reference sequence). Trimming removed 2 bases at V and 3 bases at J, with 10 bases between. The CDR3 spans 14 residues. CDR3 in amino acids: CASSLNFGDTEAFF. CDR3 DNA sequence: TGTGCCAGCAGCTTAAATTTTGGGGACACTGAAGCTTTCTTT.

V usage is TRBV2 and J usage is TRBJ1-2, with TRBD1 matching over 9 bases. This CDR3 has 14 residues. Germline CDR1 reads SNHLY; CDR2 reads FYNNEI. Losses at the gene ends were 6 bases for V and 9 bases for J; bases not matched to a gene: 11. The CDR3 loop reads CASRDGQGIDRYTF. The CDR3 nucleotides are TGTGCCAGCAGAGATGGACAGGGGATTGATCGCTACACCTTC.

The rearrangement joins TRBV19 to TRBJ2-1; 9 bases fit TRBD2. Trimming removed 6 bases from V and 0 bases from J; junction bases left unmatched: 9. Germline V gene lookup returns CDR1 LNHDA and CDR2 SQIVND (reference sequence). The CDR3 totals 17 residues. The DNA of the CDR3 is TGTGCCAGTAGGGGTAGCGGGAGTGCGAGCTCCTACAATGAGCAGTTCTTC. Its protein is CASRGSGSASSYNEQFF.

The chain carries TRBV5-5 and TRBJ1-5, with TRBD1 identical over 7 bases. This CDR3 comprises 15 residues. Germline assignment: CDR1 SGHKS and CDR2 YYEKEE (reference sequence). V was pared by 1 base and J by 5 bases, with 6 bases of the junction left unmatched. CDR3 residues: CASSLWQGVDQPQHF. The CDR3 DNA follows: TGTGCCAGCAGCTTGTGGCAGGGGGTCGATCAGCCCCAGCATTTT.

This clone was observed once. The gene calls are TRBV7-2 and TRBJ2-3; D uncertain. From germline, CDR1 is SGHTA and CDR2 FQGNSA. V was trimmed by 3 bases and J by 0 bases, leaving 10 bases between them. The CDR3 sequence is 15 residues long. CDR3 sequence reads: CASSFGYSSTDTQYF. Here the CDR3 DNA reads TGTGCCAGCAGCTTCGGGTACAGTAGCACAGATACGCAGTATTTT.

V and J are TRBV7-8 and TRBJ1-6; TRBD1 agrees at 8 bases. Germline-derived CDR1 and CDR2 are SGHVS and FQNEAQ. Losses at the gene ends were 6 bases for V and 8 bases for J; bases not matched to a gene: 3. This CDR3 contains 13 residues. The CDR3 here is CASRTGGDSPLHF. For the CDR3, the DNA is TGTGCCAGCAGAACAGGGGGAGATTCACCCCTCCACTTT.

The J gene is TRBJ1-2, the V gene TRBV5-4; 10 bases are a match to TRBD1. V gave up 7 bases and J gave up 7 bases; unmatched junction bases: 4. The CDR3 runs 12 residues. CDR1 and CDR2 (germline): SGHNT, YYREEE (reference sequence). CDR3 sequence reads: CASRDRGGGYTF. In DNA form, the CDR3 reads TGTGCCAGCCGGGACAGGGGCGGTGGCTACACCTTC.

The gene calls are TRBV19 and TRBJ2-7; D gene ambiguous. CDR3 size: 15 residues. Germline loops: CDR1 LNHDA, CDR2 SQIVND (reference sequence). The V end lost 4 bases, the J end lost 0 bases, and 13 bases lay between the germline ends. This CDR3 is CASSRAATDSYEQYF. CDR3 DNA sequence: TGTGCCAGTAGTAGGGCAGCCACAGACTCCTACGAGCAGTACTTC.